The 26 T cell receptor beta chains reported below all come from one sample, sequenced in a study of post-analysis software for immune sequencing data. cDNA libraries of TCR beta carried unique molecular identifiers. One entry per CDR3 protein results from TCRdb running MiXCR on the PCR reads. The sample yields about 760,000 distinct CDR3 sequences, around 27% seen once. Findings of the study overall: With TRBV5-6, TRBV5-1 and TRBV20-1 included, 5 or 6 TRBV segments were more frequent in patients than in controls.

Which antigens these TCRs recognize remains unknown. Sequencing was done on a sample of blood. These TCRs come from a girl aged 5-17 years with multiple sclerosis.

A note on this clonotype: Possible read error: a much larger clone is one base away. The J gene is TRBJ2-6, the V gene TRBV6-4; TRBD1 agrees at 8 bases. The CDR3 consists of 15 residues. In germline, CDR1 is MRHNA, CDR2 SNTAGT. The CDR3 is CASTSGGSGANVQTF. The CDR3 DNA follows: TGTGCCAGCACCTCAGGGGGCTCTGGGGCCAACGTCCAGACTTTC.

This clonotype was picked up one time. V usage is TRBV20-1 and J usage is TRBJ2-1; D gene uncertain. The V and J ends lost 3 bases and 0 bases respectively, with 12 bases between them. The CDR3 has 15 residues. Germline V lookup: CDR1 DFQATT, CDR2 SNEGSKA (reference sequence). The CDR3 reads CSASRRASSYNEQFF. CDR3 nucleotide sequence: TGCAGTGCTAGTCGACGAGCGAGCTCCTACAATGAGCAGTTCTTC.

This clonotype was detected many times. The chain employs TRBV5-6 and TRBJ1-2; D not certain. Germline assignment: CDR1 SGHDT and CDR2 YYEEEE. CDR3 length equals 14 residues. The ends were cut back, 0 bases at V and 1 base at J, with 7 bases in the middle. CDR3 nucleotide sequence: TGTGCCAGCAGCTTGGCGCAAGATAACTATGGCTACACCTTC. The encoded protein is CASSLAQDNYGYTF.

This clonotype was seen a few times. The chain couples TRBV7-2 to TRBJ1-5; the match to TRBD1 covers 10 bases. The CDR3 loop spans 15 amino acids. J lost 7 bases, V lost 5 bases, and 8 bases had no gene match. From germline, CDR1 is SGHTA and CDR2 FQGNSA. CDR3 sequence reads: CASSRQTGGGQPQHF. The CDR3 DNA follows: TGTGCCAGCAGCCGCCAGACAGGGGGCGGCCAGCCCCAGCATTTT.

This chain links TRBV20-1 with TRBJ2-2; 8 bases fit TRBD2. The V and J ends lost 3 bases and 8 bases, in that order; junction bases with no gene match: 14. This CDR3 comprises 16 residues. The V gene's germline CDR1 is DFQATT and CDR2 SNEGSKA (reference sequence). CDR3 residues: CSASRAGRAGEGELFF. CDR3 DNA: TGCAGTGCTAGCCGGGCCGGGAGGGCCGGAGAAGGGGAGCTGTTTTTT.

The V gene is TRBV7-2, the J gene TRBJ1-2; TRBD1 is a possible D gene (6 bases). This CDR3 has 16 amino acids. Germline values: CDR1 SGHTA, CDR2 FQGNSA. Trimming cost V 0 bases and J 2 bases, with 13 bases left between them. The CDR3 protein is CASSLARAGANYGYTF. The DNA for the CDR3 is TGTGCCAGCAGCTTAGCGCGGGCAGGGGCCAACTATGGCTACACCTTC.

The chain couples TRBV7-4 to TRBJ2-7; perhaps TRBD2 as D (7 bases). V was clipped by 3 bases and J by 2 bases, with 14 bases between them. CDR1 is SGHVT and CDR2 is SQSDAQ in the germline V gene. CDR3 size: 15 residues. CDR3: CASSLGEGGPYEQYF. The CDR3 DNA reads as TGTGCCAGCAGCTTGGGGGAGGGGGGACCCTACGAGCAGTACTTC. The complete variable domain, with remaining parts taken from reference TRBV7-4 and TRBJ2-7, reads GAGVSQSPRYKVAKRGRDVALRCDSISGHVTLYWYRQTLGQGSEVLTYSQSDAQRDKSGRPSGRFSAERPERSVSTLKIQRTEQGDSAVYLCASSLGEGGPYEQYFGPGTRLTVT.

The chain is built from TRBV2 and TRBJ2-4; the D gene is possibly TRBD2 (5 bases). The germline CDR1 and CDR2 sequences are SNHLY and FYNNEI. This CDR3 has 13 amino acids. V lost 1 base to trimming and J lost 7 bases, with 8 bases between them. CDR3 sequence: CASSEERGNIQYF. In nucleotides, the CDR3 is TGTGCCAGCAGTGAAGAACGGGGTAACATTCAGTACTTC.

The chain links TRBV20-1 to TRBJ2-7, with 10 bases aligning to TRBD1. The CDR3 runs 15 residues. In germline, CDR1 is DFQATT, CDR2 SNEGSKA (reference sequence). V shed 4 bases, J shed 2 bases, and the junction held 8 bases outside the gene matches. CDR3 nucleotide sequence: TGCAGTGCTAAAGCCCGGGACAGGGGTCCCTACGAGCAGTACTTC. Amino acid sequence: CSAKARDRGPYEQYF.

The V gene is TRBV24-1, the J gene TRBJ2-3; the match to TRBD2 covers 10 bases. CDR1 and CDR2 from the germline V gene are KGHDR and SFDVKD. After removal of 5 bases from V and 6 bases from J, the junction contained 7 bases not matched to a gene. There are 15 residues in the CDR3. The CDR3 is CATSGRAGGTDTQYF. The CDR3 region has the DNA TGTGCCACCAGTGGACGAGCGGGGGGGACGGATACGCAGTATTTT.

This chain connects TRBV6-2 or TRBV6-3 to TRBJ2-3; 8 nucleotides line up with TRBD2. CDR1 MNHEY and CDR2 SVGEGT come from the germline V gene. This CDR3 has 15 amino acids. With V trimmed by 2 bases and J by 6 bases, 7 bases remained unmatched. The CDR3 region is CASSYPPGRVDTQYF. The DNA for the CDR3 is TGTGCCAGCAGTTACCCACCCGGGAGGGTGGATACGCAGTATTTT.

This clonotype turned up a few times. The J gene is TRBJ1-2, the V gene TRBV4-2; maybe TRBD1 (5 bases). The CDR3 totals 16 residues. The germline V gene encodes CDR1 LGHNA and CDR2 YNFKEQ. V was clipped by 4 bases and J by 4 bases, with 19 bases between them. The CDR3: CASSPGGGLKFYGYTF. Here the CDR3 DNA reads TGTGCCAGCAGCCCCGGGGGAGGATTAAAGTTCTATGGCTACACCTTC.

The CDR3 coding sequence is TGCAGTGCTACGGGTCGTTACGAGCAGTACTTC. Its protein is CSATGRYEQYF. The chain employs TRBV20-1 and TRBJ2-7, with D unresolved. Trimming removed 4 bases from V and 4 bases from J, with 8 bases in between. The germline V gene encodes CDR1 DFQATT and CDR2 SNEGSKA (reference sequence). The CDR3 is 11 residues long.

The chain carries TRBV5-1 and TRBJ1-1; D might be TRBD1 (6 bases). CDR3 length: 15 residues. In germline, CDR1 is SGHRS, CDR2 YFSETQ. V lost 4 bases and J 4 bases, leaving 17 bases between the germline ends. The CDR3, as DNA: TGCGCCAGCAGCAAATACAGGGAAGTGAGCACTGAAGCTTTCTTT. Amino acid sequence: CASSKYREVSTEAFF.

V usage is TRBV27 and J usage is TRBJ1-5; TRBD1 might be the D (6 bases). Per germline, CDR1 MNHEY and CDR2 SMNVEV (reference sequence). V lost 2 bases to trimming and J lost 5 bases, with 16 bases between them. The CDR3 is 16 amino acids. CDR3 in DNA: TGTGCCAGCAGTTTAAACTATTTAAGGGGGGATCAGCCCCAGCATTTT. The encoded protein is CASSLNYLRGDQPQHF.

As for this clonotype: Relative to the germline gene, one junction end is altered; a read error may explain this. The chain links TRBV28 to TRBJ2-1; 8 nucleotides line up with TRBD1. CDR1 is MDHEN and CDR2 is SYDVKM in the germline V gene. CDR3 length equals 14 residues. The CDR3 nucleotides read TGTGTCAGCACCGGGGACAGGTATTTCAATGAGCAGTTCTTC. Translating it yields CVSTGDRYFNEQFF.

About this clonotype itself: The junction departs from germline at one end; a sequencing error may be responsible. This sequence joins TRBV9 and TRBJ2-5; no reliable D call. The assigned J gene may be wrong: the sequence end matches TRBJ2-7 better. Germline-derived CDR1 and CDR2 are SGDLS and YYNGEE. The CDR3 loop spans 12 amino acids. The CDR3 loop reads CASSAPSHEQYF. The CDR3 DNA reads as TGTGCCAGCAGCGCCCCCTCCCACGAGCAGTACTTC.

Only a few counts were recorded for this clonotype. V and J are TRBV11-2 and TRBJ1-2; D might be TRBD1 (5 bases). Trimming removed 6 bases at V and 5 bases at J, with 16 bases between. CDR1 and CDR2 (germline): SGHAT, FQNNGV. The CDR3 covers 14 residues. As DNA, the CDR3 is TGTGCCAGCAGACCCCCAGGGTCGGAATATGGCTACACCTTC. Encoded protein: CASRPPGSEYGYTF. Filled out from reference TRBV11-2 and TRBJ1-2, the complete variable domain reads EAGVAQSPRYKIIEKRQSVAFWCNPISGHATLYWYQQILGQGPKLLIQFQNNGVVDDSQLPKDRFSAERLKGVDSTLKIQPAKLEDSAVYLCASRPPGSEYGYTFGSGTRLTVV.

This clonotype turned up a few times. The chain is built from TRBV12-3 or TRBV12-4 and TRBJ2-2; 9 nucleotides match TRBD2. Trimming removed 7 bases from V and 8 bases from J; junction bases left unmatched: 8. This CDR3 comprises 14 residues. CDR3 loop: CASIGLAGTGELFF. The CDR3 nucleotides read TGTGCCAGCATTGGTCTAGCGGGAACGGGGGAGCTGTTTTTT.

This sequence joins TRBV9 and TRBJ2-7; D might be TRBD1 (5 bases). CDR1 is SGDLS and CDR2 is YYNGEE in the germline V gene. V was cut by 0 bases and J by 9 bases, with 22 bases left in between. This CDR3 comprises 16 residues. CDR3: CASSVGSDRLTDTQYF. The CDR3 bases are TGTGCCAGCAGCGTAGGAAGTGACAGACTCACAGATACGCAGTACTTC.

V usage is TRBV10-3 and J usage is TRBJ1-4; weak D call: TRBD1 (6 bases). Trimming took 4 bases from V and 4 from J, leaving 13 bases between them. Germline lookup yields CDR1 ENHRY and CDR2 SYGVKD. The CDR3 totals 15 residues. DNA for the CDR3: TGTGCCATCAGTGGTGGACAGCCCGGTAATGAAAAACTGTTTTTT. Its translation: CAISGGQPGNEKLFF.

This clonotype was seen only a few times. The chain recombines TRBV3-1 with TRBJ2-6; 8 bases match TRBD1. V shed 0 bases and J 12 bases; nucleotides not matched to a gene: 7. The CDR3 contains 15 residues. The germline CDR1 and CDR2 sequences are LGHDT and YNNKEL (reference sequence). The DNA for the CDR3 is TGTGCCAGCAGCCAAGATCTGGGGACAGGCTTCGTCCTGACTTTC. Its translation is CASSQDLGTGFVLTF. Filled out from reference TRBV3-1 and TRBJ2-6, the complete variable domain reads DTAVSQTPKYLVTQMGNDKSIKCEQNLGHDTMYWYKQDSKKFLKIMFSYNNKELIINETVPNRFSPKSPDKAHLNLHINSLELGDSAVYFCASSQDLGTGFVLTFGAGSRLTVL.

This clonotype was detected a few times. DNA of the CDR3: TGCAGTGCTAGATGGCCCCAGGGAGTAAGCACTGAAGCTTTCTTT. It is translated as CSARWPQGVSTEAFF. The V gene is TRBV20-1, the J gene TRBJ1-1; a weak D match, TRBD1 (5 bases). Germline values: CDR1 DFQATT, CDR2 SNEGSKA (reference sequence). The CDR3 is made up of 15 amino acids. Trimming stripped 2 bases from V and 4 bases from J, with 17 bases between.

The V gene is TRBV7-2, the J gene TRBJ1-5, with a tentative D call TRBD1 (5 bases). Trimming took off 1 base at V and 7 bases at J, with 14 bases between the two ends. Germline values: CDR1 SGHTA, CDR2 FQGNSA. The CDR3 loop spans 15 amino acids. The CDR3 loop is CASSLGGTTVQPQHF. CDR3 DNA sequence: TGTGCCAGCAGCTTAGGTGGGACCACGGTCCAGCCCCAGCATTTT.

This clonotype was seen ten or more times. CDR3 nucleotides: TGTGCCAGCAGCTTAGGGCGACTCCAAGAGACCCAGTACTTC. Amino acids: CASSLGRLQETQYF. J is TRBJ2-5 and V is TRBV28; no clear D. The CDR3 totals 14 residues. The ends were cut back, 6 bases at V and 1 base at J, with 12 bases in the middle. The V gene's germline CDR1 is MDHEN and CDR2 SYDVKM.

The chain links TRBV25-1 to TRBJ1-2, with D hard to call. V lost 1 base and J 12 bases, leaving 12 bases between the germline ends. The CDR3 is made up of 12 amino acids. Per germline, CDR1 MGHDK and CDR2 SYGVNS. The DNA for the CDR3 is TGTGCCAGCAGTGAATTCGGTACCTTCCACACCTTC. This sequence encodes CASSEFGTFHTF.